This T cell receptor (beta chain) was identified during a study of blood T cell repertoires in COVID-19. Study-wide background: There were acute and convalescent COVID-19 samples, and they came from the United States, Italy and Spain.

Produced via immunoSEQ multiplex PCR; TCRdb's table is partial and in-frame only. The sample lists about 50,000 clones, roughly 84% seen once, with 3.5% to 4.5% in the top ten. The CDR3 loop spans 15 amino acids. Germline V gives CDR1 SGHTA, CDR2 FQGTGA. Trimming took 2 bases from V and 2 from J, leaving 11 bases between them. This sequence joins TRBV7-3 and TRBJ2-3; TRBD1 might be the D (5 bases). The sequence was collected from a man older than 75 with active COVID-19. The sample was peripheral blood. The CDR3 sequence is CASSLLDSSTDTQYF. In DNA form, the CDR3 reads TGTGCCAGCAGCTTACTTGACAGTTCCACAGATACGCAGTATTTT.